This TCR beta chain was recorded in a study of cytomegalovirus exposure and HLA in healthy donors. Study-level points and caveats: According to a later analysis, TCR clusters from the first cohort tended to co-occur in the 120 or so validation repertoires.

Here immunoSEQ multiplex PCR was the method, and the copy in TCRdb shows in-frame clones only, minus some. The table has about 88,000 clones, roughly 96% seen once. V dropped 6 bases and J dropped 4; count of bases not matched to a gene: 6. Germline V lookup: CDR1 SGHAT, CDR2 FQNNGV. The CDR3 loop spans 14 amino acids. This clone was seen more than once but under ten times. Its antigen is as yet unknown. This chain uses TRBV11-2 with TRBJ2-1; 7 positions match TRBD2. Sequenced material: PBMCs. The source of this sequence is a young man in good health and CMV-seronegative. Here the CDR3 reads CASRRTREYNEQFF. The CDR3 coding sequence is TGTGCCAGCAGACGGACTAGAGAGTACAATGAGCAGTTCTTC.